These T cell receptor beta chains were read from a single sample in a study of control samples from healthy donors and cancer patients. The data were produced by immunoSEQ multiplex PCR, yet TCRdb's version contains in-frame clones alone and is incomplete. The repertoire consists of about 140,000 clones, with 94% occurring once and the leading ten covering about 12%. Sequencing was performed on blood. The receptors shown here come from a man in his forties in good health. Each CDR3 is given without its conserved first and last residue. Each record gives: V gene, CDR3 protein.

>TRBV7-9
ASSLGLAGGYNEQF
>TRBV9
ASSGVVRGNTGELF
>TRBV6-6
ASGGANTGELF
>TRBV12-1
ASSFARIPPPNEAF
>TRBV7-8
ASSFRGDSPLH
>TRBV15
ATSRDRASNEQF
>TRBV9
ASSVEGIYGNYGYT
>TRBV9
ASSGTQGNTGELF
>TRBV18
ASSSGLEQY
>TRBV6-6
ASSPLHRGHEDTQY
>TRBV5-1
ASSQFGTSYEAF
>TRBV12-3/TRBV12-4
ASRIANYGYT
>TRBV21-1
ASSKPHLGHPNTEAF
>TRBV9
ASSVALQGYTEAF
>TRBV28
ASSSAMGSNYGYT
>TRBV11-2
ASSSRSGGAKDTQY
>TRBV7-2
ASSPHQPRTEAF
>TRBV29-1
SVPGQGGGYT
>TRBV10-2
ASSELGQGNYGYT
>TRBV9
ASSGDQPTGELF
>TRBV10-3
AISEGGAGDTQY
>TRBV19
ASSTAGTSREQY
>TRBV18
ASSRWDADTLNYGYT
>TRBV7-4
ASNPPGQGASYEQY
>TRBV10-3
AISVRAAQETQY
>TRBV25-1
ASSGRGLGAEAF
>TRBV12-3/TRBV12-4
ASSIDRGTEAF
>TRBV4-3
ASSQERRGDRPYGYT
>TRBV18
ASSPQSAVSSFYGYT
>TRBV30
AWSPPGQGVTEAF